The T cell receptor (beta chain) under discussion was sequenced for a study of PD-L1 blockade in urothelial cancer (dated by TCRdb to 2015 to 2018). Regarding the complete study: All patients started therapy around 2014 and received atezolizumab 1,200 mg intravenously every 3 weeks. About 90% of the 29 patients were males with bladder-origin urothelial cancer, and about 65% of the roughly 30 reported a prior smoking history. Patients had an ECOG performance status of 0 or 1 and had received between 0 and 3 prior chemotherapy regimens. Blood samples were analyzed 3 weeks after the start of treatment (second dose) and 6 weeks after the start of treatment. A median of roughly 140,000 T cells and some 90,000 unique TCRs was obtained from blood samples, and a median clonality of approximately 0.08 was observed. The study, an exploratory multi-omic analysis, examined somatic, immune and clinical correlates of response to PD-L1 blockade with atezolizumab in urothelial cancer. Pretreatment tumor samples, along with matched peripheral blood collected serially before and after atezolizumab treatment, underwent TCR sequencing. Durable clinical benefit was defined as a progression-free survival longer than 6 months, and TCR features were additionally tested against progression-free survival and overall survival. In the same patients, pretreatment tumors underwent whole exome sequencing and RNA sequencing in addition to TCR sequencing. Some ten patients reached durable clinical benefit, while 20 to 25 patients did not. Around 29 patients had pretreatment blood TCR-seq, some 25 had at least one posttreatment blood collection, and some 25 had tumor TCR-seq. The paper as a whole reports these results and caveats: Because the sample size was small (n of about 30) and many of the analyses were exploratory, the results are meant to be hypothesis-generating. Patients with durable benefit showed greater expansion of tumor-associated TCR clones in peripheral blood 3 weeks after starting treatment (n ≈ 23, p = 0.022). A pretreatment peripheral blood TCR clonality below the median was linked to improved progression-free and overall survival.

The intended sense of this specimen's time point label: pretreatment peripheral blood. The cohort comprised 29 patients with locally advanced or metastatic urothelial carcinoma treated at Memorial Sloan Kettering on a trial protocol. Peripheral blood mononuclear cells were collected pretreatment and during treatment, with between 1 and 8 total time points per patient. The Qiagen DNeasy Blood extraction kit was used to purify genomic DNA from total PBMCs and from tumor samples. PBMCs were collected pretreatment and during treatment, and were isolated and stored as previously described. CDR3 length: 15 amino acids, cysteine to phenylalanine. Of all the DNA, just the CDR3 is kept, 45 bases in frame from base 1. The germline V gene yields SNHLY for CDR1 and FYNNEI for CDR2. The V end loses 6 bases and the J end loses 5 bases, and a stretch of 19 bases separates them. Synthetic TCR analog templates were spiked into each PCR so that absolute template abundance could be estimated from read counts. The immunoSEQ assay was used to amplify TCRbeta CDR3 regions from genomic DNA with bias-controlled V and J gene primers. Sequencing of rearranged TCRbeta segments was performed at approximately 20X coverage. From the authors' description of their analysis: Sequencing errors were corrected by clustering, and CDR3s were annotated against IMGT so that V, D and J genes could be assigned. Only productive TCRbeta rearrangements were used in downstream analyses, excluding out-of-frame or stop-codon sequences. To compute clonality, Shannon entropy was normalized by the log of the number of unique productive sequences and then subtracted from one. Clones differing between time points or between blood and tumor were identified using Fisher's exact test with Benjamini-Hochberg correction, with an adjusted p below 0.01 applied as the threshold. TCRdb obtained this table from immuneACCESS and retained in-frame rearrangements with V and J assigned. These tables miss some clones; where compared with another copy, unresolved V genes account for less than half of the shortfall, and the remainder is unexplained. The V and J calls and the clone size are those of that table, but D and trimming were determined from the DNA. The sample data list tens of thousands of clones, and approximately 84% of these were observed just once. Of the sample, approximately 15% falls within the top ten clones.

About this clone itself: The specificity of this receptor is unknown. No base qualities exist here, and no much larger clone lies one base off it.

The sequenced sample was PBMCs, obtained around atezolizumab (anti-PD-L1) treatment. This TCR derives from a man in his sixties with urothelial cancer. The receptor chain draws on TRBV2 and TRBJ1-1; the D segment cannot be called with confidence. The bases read TGTGCCAGCAGGGAAAACAAGGTTGGAGTGACTGAAGCTTTCTTT. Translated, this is CASRENKVGVTEAFF.